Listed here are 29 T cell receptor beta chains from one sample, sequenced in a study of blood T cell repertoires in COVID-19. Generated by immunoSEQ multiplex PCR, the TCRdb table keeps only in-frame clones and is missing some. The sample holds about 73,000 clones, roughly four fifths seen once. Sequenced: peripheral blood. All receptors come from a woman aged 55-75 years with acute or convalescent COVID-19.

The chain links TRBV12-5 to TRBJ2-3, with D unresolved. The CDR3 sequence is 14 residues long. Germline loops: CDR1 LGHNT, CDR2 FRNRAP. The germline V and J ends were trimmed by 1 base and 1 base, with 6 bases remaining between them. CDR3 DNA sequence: TGTGCTAGTGGTTTGGGGCCTGGCACAGATACGCAGTATTTT. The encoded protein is CASGLGPGTDTQYF.

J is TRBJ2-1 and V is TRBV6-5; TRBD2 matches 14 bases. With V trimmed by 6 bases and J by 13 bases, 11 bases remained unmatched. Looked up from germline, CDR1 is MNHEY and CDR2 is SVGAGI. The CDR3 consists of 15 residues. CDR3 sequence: CASRAGTSGSFEQFF. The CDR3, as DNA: TGTGCCAGCAGGGCCGGGACTAGCGGGAGTTTTGAACAGTTCTTC.

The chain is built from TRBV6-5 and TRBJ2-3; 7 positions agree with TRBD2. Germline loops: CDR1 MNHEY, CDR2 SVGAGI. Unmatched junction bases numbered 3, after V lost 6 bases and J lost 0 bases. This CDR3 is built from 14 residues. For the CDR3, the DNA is TGTGCCAGCAGCACTAGCGTAAGCACAGATACGCAGTATTTT. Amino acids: CASSTSVSTDTQYF.

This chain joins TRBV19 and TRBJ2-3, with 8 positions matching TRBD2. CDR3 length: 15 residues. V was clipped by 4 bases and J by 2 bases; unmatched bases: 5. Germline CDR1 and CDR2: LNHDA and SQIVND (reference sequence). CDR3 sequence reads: CASSTTSGNTDTQYF. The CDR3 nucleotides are TGTGCCAGTAGTACCACTAGCGGCAACACAGATACGCAGTATTTT.

The CDR3 bases are TGTGCCAGTTGTGCCACAGGGGCCAGGAATCAGCCCCAGCATTTT. As protein: CASCATGARNQPQHF. V gene TRBV28 combines with J gene TRBJ1-5, with 7 bases that match TRBD1. Looked up from germline, CDR1 is MDHEN and CDR2 is SYDVKM. The junction had 12 bases not matched to a gene; V was cut back by 9 bases and J by 4 bases. The CDR3 consists of 15 residues.

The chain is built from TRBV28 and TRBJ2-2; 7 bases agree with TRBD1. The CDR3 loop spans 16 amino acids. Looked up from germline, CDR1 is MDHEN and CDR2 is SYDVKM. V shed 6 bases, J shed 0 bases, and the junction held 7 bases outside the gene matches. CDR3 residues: CASRDGTAANTGELFF. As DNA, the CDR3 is TGTGCCAGCAGAGACGGGACAGCGGCGAACACCGGGGAGCTGTTTTTT.

CDR3 coding DNA: TGCAGCGTACTTCTAGCGGGAGTAGTCAATGAGCAGTTCTTC. It codes for CSVLLAGVVNEQFF. The chain is built from TRBV29-1 and TRBJ2-1, with 10 bases lining up with TRBD2. Germline loops: CDR1 SQVTM, CDR2 ANQGSEA. V shed 6 bases and J 6 bases; nucleotides not matched to a gene: 8. The CDR3 sequence is 14 residues long.

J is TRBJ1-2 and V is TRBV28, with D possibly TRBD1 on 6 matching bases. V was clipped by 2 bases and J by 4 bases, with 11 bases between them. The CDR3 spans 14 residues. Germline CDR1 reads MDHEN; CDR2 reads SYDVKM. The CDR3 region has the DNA TGTGCCAGCAGTTTAGGAACAGGGATCTATGGCTACACCTTC. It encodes CASSLGTGIYGYTF.

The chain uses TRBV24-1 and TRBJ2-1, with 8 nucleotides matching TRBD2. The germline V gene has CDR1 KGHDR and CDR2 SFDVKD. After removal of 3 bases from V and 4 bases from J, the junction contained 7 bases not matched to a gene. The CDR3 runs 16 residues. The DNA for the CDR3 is TGTGCCACCAGTGATAGGACTAGCCGAGGGTACAATGAGCAGTTCTTC. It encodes CATSDRTSRGYNEQFF.

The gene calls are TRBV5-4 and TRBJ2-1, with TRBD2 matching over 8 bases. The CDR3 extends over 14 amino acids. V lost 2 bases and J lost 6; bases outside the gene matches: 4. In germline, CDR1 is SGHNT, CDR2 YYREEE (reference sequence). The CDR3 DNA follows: TGTGCCAGCAGCTTTCCCACTAGCGGCAATGAGCAGTTCTTC. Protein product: CASSFPTSGNEQFF.

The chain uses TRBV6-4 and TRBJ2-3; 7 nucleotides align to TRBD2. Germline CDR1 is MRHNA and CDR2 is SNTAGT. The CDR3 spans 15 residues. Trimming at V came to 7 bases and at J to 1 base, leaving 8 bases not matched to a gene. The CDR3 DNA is TGTGCCAGCACCAAAGCTGCGGGGGGCACAGATACGCAGTATTTT. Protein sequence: CASTKAAGGTDTQYF.

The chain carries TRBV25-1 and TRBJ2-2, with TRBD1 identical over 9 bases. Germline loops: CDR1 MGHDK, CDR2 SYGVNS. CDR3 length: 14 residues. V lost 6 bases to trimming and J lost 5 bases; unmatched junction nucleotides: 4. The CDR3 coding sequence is TGTGCCAGCAGGGGACAGGGTAGGACCGGGGAGCTGTTTTTT. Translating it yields CASRGQGRTGELFF.

The CDR3 loop is CASSLEGGGELFF. Written as DNA, the CDR3 is TGTGCCAGCAGCCTAGAGGGTGGAGGGGAGCTGTTTTTT. J is TRBJ2-2 and V is TRBV6-5; tentatively, D is TRBD2 (5 bases). CDR1 is MNHEY and CDR2 is SVGAGI in the germline V gene. The CDR3 covers 13 residues. V lost 6 bases and J lost 8, with 13 bases in between.

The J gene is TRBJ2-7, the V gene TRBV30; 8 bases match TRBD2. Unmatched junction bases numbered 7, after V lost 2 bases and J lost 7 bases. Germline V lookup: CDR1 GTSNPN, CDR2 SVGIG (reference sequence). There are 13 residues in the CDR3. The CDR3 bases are TGTGCCTGGAGTCCGACTAGCGTCTGGGAGCAGTACTTC. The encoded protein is CAWSPTSVWEQYF.

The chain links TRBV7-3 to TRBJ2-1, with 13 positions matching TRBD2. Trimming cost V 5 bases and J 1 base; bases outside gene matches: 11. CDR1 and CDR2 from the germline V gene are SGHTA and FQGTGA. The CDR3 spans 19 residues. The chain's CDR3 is CASSLNPGLAGPSYNEQFF. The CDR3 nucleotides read TGTGCCAGCAGCCTAAACCCGGGACTAGCGGGGCCGTCCTACAATGAGCAGTTCTTC.

The CDR3 loop reads CASSEEYFQPQHF. The CDR3 bases are TGTGCCAGCAGTGAAGAGTACTTTCAGCCCCAGCATTTT. The rearrangement joins TRBV6-1 to TRBJ1-5; D is unclear. This CDR3 contains 13 residues. Germline CDR1 MNHNS, CDR2 SASEGT. V was pared by 1 base and J by 6 bases, with 7 bases between.

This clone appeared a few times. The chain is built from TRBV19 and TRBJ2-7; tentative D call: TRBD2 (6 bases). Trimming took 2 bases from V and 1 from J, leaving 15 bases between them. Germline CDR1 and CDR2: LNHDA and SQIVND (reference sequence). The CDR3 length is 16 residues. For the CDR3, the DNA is TGTGCCAGTAGTATACCCTACGGGGGTGGATCCTACGAGCAGTACTTC. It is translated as CASSIPYGGGSYEQYF.

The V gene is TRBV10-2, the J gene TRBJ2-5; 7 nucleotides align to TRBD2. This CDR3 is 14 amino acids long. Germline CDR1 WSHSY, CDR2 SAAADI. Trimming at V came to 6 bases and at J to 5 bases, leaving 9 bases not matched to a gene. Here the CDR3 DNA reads TGCGCCAGCAGACAGGTCGGGAGGTGGGAGACCCAGTACTTC. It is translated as CASRQVGRWETQYF.

The CDR3 nucleotides read TGTGCCAGCAGCCACGGGACACGCGCGGAAGCTTTCTTT. Translated: CASSHGTRAEAFF. The chain joins TRBV7-3 to TRBJ1-1; D might be TRBD1 (6 bases). This CDR3 has 13 amino acids. The V and J ends lost 5 bases and 8 bases respectively, with 15 bases between them. CDR1 is SGHTA, CDR2 FQGTGA, per germline. Based on the CDR3 plus reference TRBV7-3 and TRBJ1-1, the full variable domain is GAGVSQTPSNKVTEKGKYVELRCDPISGHTALYWYRQSLGQGPEFLIYFQGTGAADDSGLPNDRFFAVRPEGSVSTLKIQRTERGDSAVYLCASSHGTRAEAFFGQGTRLTVV.

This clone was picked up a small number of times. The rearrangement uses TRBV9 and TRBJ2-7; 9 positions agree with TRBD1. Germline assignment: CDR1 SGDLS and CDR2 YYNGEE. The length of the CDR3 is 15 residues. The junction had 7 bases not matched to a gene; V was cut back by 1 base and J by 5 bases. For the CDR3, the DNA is TGTGCCAGCAGCGTAAGGACAGGGGTCTTGGACGAGCAGTACTTC. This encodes CASSVRTGVLDEQYF. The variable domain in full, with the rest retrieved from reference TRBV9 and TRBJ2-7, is DSGVTQTPKHLITATGQRVTLRCSPRSGDLSVYWYQQSLDQGLQFLIQYYNGEERAKGNILERFSAQQFPDLHSELNLSSLELGDSALYFCASSVRTGVLDEQYFGPGTRLTVT.

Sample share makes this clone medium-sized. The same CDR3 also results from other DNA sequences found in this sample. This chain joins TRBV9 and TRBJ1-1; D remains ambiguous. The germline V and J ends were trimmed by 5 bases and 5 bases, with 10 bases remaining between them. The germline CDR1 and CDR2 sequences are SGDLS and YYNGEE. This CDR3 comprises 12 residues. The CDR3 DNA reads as TGTGCCAGCAGTCCAGGCACTACTGAAGCTTTCTTT. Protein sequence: CASSPGTTEAFF.

DNA for the CDR3: TGCAGCGTTGAAGTTGGCCAGGGGCTTCCAACTAATGAAAAACTGTTTTTT. Translation gives CSVEVGQGLPTNEKLFF. This chain links TRBV29-1 with TRBJ1-4; D perhaps matches TRBD1 (6 bases). Trimming left V 1 base short and J 0 bases short, with 15 bases between. CDR1 is SQVTM and CDR2 is ANQGSEA in the germline V gene. This CDR3 contains 17 residues. Together with reference TRBV29-1 and TRBJ1-4, the CDR3 gives the full variable domain: SAVISQKPSRDICQRGTSLTIQCQVDSQVTMMFWYRQQPGQSLTLIATANQGSEATYESGFVIDKFPISRPNLTFSTLTVSNMSPEDSSIYLCSVEVGQGLPTNEKLFFGSGTQLSVL.

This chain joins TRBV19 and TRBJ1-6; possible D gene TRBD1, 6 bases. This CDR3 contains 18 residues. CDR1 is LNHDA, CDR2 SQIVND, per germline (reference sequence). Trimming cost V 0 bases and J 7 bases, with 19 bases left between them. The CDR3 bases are TGTGCCAGTAGTATAGATTCGGTCCTCAGGGGTCGGAATTCACCCCTCCACTTT. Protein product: CASSIDSVLRGRNSPLHF.

Written as DNA, the CDR3 is TGTGCCAGCAGCTTAGGTGGGACAAAGGGTGGCTACACCTTC. Translation gives CASSLGGTKGGYTF. This rearrangement joins TRBV7-2 to TRBJ1-2; the D gene is possibly TRBD1 (6 bases). CDR3 length equals 14 residues. The V and J ends lost 1 base and 7 bases respectively, with 13 bases between them. The V gene's germline CDR1 is SGHTA and CDR2 FQGNSA.

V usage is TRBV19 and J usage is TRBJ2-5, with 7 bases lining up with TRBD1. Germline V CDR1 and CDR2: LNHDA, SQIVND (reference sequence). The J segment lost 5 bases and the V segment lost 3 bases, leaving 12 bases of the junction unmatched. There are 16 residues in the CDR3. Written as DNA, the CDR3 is TGTGCCAGTAGTATTAGAACAGGACAGGTCGACGAGACCCAGTACTTC. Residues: CASSIRTGQVDETQYF.

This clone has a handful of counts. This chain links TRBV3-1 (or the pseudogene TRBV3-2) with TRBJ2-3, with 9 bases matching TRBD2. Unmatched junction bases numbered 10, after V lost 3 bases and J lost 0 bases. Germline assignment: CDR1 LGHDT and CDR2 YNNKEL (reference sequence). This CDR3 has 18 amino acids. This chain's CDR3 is CASSHATVREGSTDTQYF. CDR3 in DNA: TGTGCCAGCAGCCATGCTACTGTGCGGGAGGGAAGCACAGATACGCAGTATTTT.

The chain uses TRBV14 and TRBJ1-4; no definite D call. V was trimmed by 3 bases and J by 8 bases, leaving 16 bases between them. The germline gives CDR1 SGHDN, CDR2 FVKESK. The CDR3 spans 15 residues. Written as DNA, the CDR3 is TGTGCCAGCAGCCAGATGGGGAGGTCGGAGGAAAAACTGTTTTTT. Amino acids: CASSQMGRSEEKLFF.

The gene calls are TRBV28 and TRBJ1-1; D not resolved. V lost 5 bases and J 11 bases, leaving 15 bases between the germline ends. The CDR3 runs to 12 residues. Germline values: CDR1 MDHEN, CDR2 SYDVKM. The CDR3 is CASSPGRKAAFF. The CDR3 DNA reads TGTGCCAGCAGTCCAGGAAGGAAGGCCGCTTTCTTT.

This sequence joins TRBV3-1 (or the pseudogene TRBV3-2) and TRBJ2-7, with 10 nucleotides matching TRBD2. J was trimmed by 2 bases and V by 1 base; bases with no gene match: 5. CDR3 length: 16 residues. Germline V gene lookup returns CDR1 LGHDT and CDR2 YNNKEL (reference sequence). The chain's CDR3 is CASSQASGSGAYEQYF. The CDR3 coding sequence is TGTGCCAGCAGCCAAGCTAGCGGGAGTGGGGCCTACGAGCAGTACTTC.